The 25 T cell receptor beta chains listed next were all sequenced from one sample in a study of cytomegalovirus exposure and HLA in healthy donors. Here immunoSEQ multiplex PCR was the method, and the copy in TCRdb shows in-frame clones only, minus some. The sample holds over 150,000 clones, around nine tenths seen once. Source material: PBMCs. These receptors originate from a man between 18 and 35 years old in good health and CMV-seropositive.

With respect to this clone: The sample carries other DNA sequences with the same CDR3. The gene calls are TRBV7-9 and TRBJ1-1; D is possibly TRBD1 (6 bases). There are 14 residues in the CDR3. V gave up 3 bases and J gave up 1 base, with 9 bases separating them. Looked up from germline, CDR1 is SEHNR and CDR2 is FQNEAQ (reference sequence). CDR3 protein: CASSLNRENTEAFF. CDR3 nucleotides: TGTGCCAGCAGCTTGAACAGGGAGAACACTGAAGCTTTCTTT.

The chain uses TRBV4-1 and TRBJ1-6; 7 nucleotides match TRBD1. Germline CDR1 reads MGHRA; CDR2 reads YSYEKL. The junction had 6 bases not matched to a gene; V was cut back by 1 base and J by 6 bases. This CDR3 has 16 residues. This CDR3 reads CASSQVRQGGNSPLHF. In nucleotides, the CDR3 is TGCGCCAGCAGCCAAGTACGACAGGGTGGTAATTCACCCCTCCACTTT.

This chain joins TRBV6-1 and TRBJ1-1, with D possibly matching TRBD1 (5 bases). The CDR3 loop spans 13 amino acids. V was cut by 10 bases and J by 1 base, with 13 bases left in between. CDR1 is MNHNS and CDR2 is SASEGT in the germline V gene. DNA for the CDR3: TGTGCCAACAGGCGATCGGGGAACACTGAAGCTTTCTTT. Protein sequence: CANRRSGNTEAFF.

The V and J genes are TRBV5-8 and TRBJ1-2; D remains ambiguous. CDR3 length equals 12 residues. The V end lost 1 base, the J end lost 8 bases, and 9 bases lay between the germline ends. The V gene's germline CDR1 is SGHTS and CDR2 YDEGEE. CDR3 protein: CASSLLLEGYTF. The DNA for the CDR3 is TGTGCCAGCAGCTTGCTACTCGAAGGCTACACCTTC.

The chain couples TRBV29-1 to TRBJ2-7; TRBD2 aligns across 7 bases. The CDR3 length is 12 residues. Germline trimming cut 7 bases from V and 6 bases from J; bases unmatched to any gene: 9. The germline V gene has CDR1 SQVTM and CDR2 ANQGSEA. DNA for the CDR3: TGCAGCGGCAGGACGGGAGGAACCGAGCAGTACTTC. Protein sequence: CSGRTGGTEQYF.

This clone was detected once. V and J are TRBV6-5 and TRBJ2-7, with TRBD2 matching 11 bases. This CDR3 has 15 residues. V was clipped by 1 base and J by 7 bases; unmatched bases: 6. Germline CDR1 reads MNHEY; CDR2 reads SVGAGI. The CDR3, as DNA: TGTGCCAGCAGTTACTACATTAGCGGGAGGGGAGAGCAGTACTTC. Amino acids: CASSYYISGRGEQYF.

The chain has TRBV4-3 and TRBJ1-5; weak D call: TRBD1 (5 bases). V was clipped by 1 base and J by 2 bases, with 15 bases between them. CDR3 length: 17 amino acids. From germline, CDR1 is LGHNA and CDR2 YSLEER. CDR3: CASSQVPGRLGNQPQHF. CDR3 coding DNA: TGCGCCAGCAGCCAAGTACCAGGGCGGCTGGGCAATCAGCCCCAGCATTTT.

The chain joins TRBV18 to TRBJ1-2; D unclear. Germline CDR1 and CDR2: KGHSH and LQKENI. The CDR3 has 13 amino acids. V was pared by 6 bases and J by 3 bases, with 11 bases between. CDR3 nucleotide sequence: TGTGCCAGCTCCAAACAGAGTGACTATGGCTACACCTTC. Encoded protein: CASSKQSDYGYTF.

The chain carries TRBV4-1 and TRBJ2-7, with D perhaps TRBD1 (5 bases). The CDR3 consists of 16 residues. With 0 bases removed from V and 0 bases from J, the gap between germline ends came to 12 bases. CDR1 is MGHRA and CDR2 is YSYEKL in the germline V gene. CDR3 loop: CASSQDGARPSYEQYF. DNA for the CDR3: TGCGCCAGCAGCCAAGATGGGGCAAGACCCTCCTACGAGCAGTACTTC.

V gene TRBV11-2 combines with J gene TRBJ1-2; 7 bases are shared with TRBD1. V lost 5 bases to trimming and J lost 6 bases; unmatched junction nucleotides: 15. Germline CDR1 and CDR2: SGHAT and FQNNGV. CDR3 length equals 16 residues. The CDR3 here is CASSPISGQRLHGYTF. CDR3 bases: TGTGCCAGCAGCCCAATCTCGGGACAGCGTTTGCATGGCTACACCTTC.

This chain links TRBV6-5 with TRBJ2-2; weak D call: TRBD2 (6 bases). Trimming pared 6 bases from V and 4 bases from J, leaving 12 bases between. The CDR3 loop spans 14 amino acids. Germline lookup yields CDR1 MNHEY and CDR2 SVGAGI. The CDR3, as DNA: TGTGCCAGCAGCCCGGGACTCACCACCGGGGAGCTGTTTTTT. Translating gives CASSPGLTTGELFF.

J is TRBJ2-3 and V is TRBV18; D is perhaps TRBD2 (5 bases). Germline V CDR1 and CDR2: KGHSH, LQKENI. Trimming stripped 2 bases from V and 5 bases from J, with 8 bases between. This CDR3 contains 13 residues. CDR3 coding DNA: TGTGCCAGCTCACCAAATGCGGGAGATACGCAGTATTTT. Its protein is CASSPNAGDTQYF.

Only a few counts were recorded for this clone. The rearrangement links TRBV7-9 to TRBJ2-1; 9 bases fit TRBD2. The germline V gene encodes CDR1 SEHNR and CDR2 FQNEAQ (reference sequence). CDR3 length: 15 residues. The J segment lost 6 bases and the V segment lost 3 bases, leaving 6 bases of the junction unmatched. The CDR3 sequence is CASSLFSGGLNEQFF. DNA of the CDR3: TGTGCCAGCAGCTTGTTTAGCGGGGGACTCAATGAGCAGTTCTTC.

The chain links TRBV6-5 to TRBJ1-6; no reliable D call. The CDR3 loop spans 13 amino acids. The V gene's germline CDR1 is MNHEY and CDR2 SVGAGI. Trimming removed 8 bases at V and 4 bases at J, with 9 bases between. The CDR3, as DNA: TGTGCCAGCTCCCGGGAGTATAATTCACCCCTCCACTTT. Translating gives CASSREYNSPLHF.

V is TRBV5-1 and J is TRBJ1-1, with TRBD1 matching over 10 bases. Germline V gives CDR1 SGHRS, CDR2 YFSETQ. This CDR3 comprises 16 residues. With V trimmed by 3 bases and J by 5 bases, 10 bases remained unmatched. The CDR3 DNA sequence: TGCGCCAGCAGCTCCAGACAGGGGGCATCTGGTACTGAAGCTTTCTTT. Amino acid sequence: CASSSRQGASGTEAFF.

The rearrangement links TRBV6-5 to TRBJ1-1; a weak D match, TRBD1 (5 bases). Germline V gives CDR1 MNHEY, CDR2 SVGAGI. CDR3 length: 16 residues. V shed 0 bases and J shed 0 bases, with 11 bases lying between them. The CDR3 DNA follows: TGTGCCAGCAGTTACTCCCGACAGTTGGTGAACACTGAAGCTTTCTTT. It is translated as CASSYSRQLVNTEAFF.

The chain links TRBV6-4 to TRBJ2-1; D perhaps matches TRBD2 (5 bases). CDR1 and CDR2 from the germline V gene are MRHNA and SNTAGT. The length of the CDR3 is 15 residues. V shed 0 bases and J shed 5 bases, with 11 bases lying between them. The CDR3 protein is CASSDSPSIDNEQFF. Here the CDR3 DNA reads TGTGCCAGCAGTGACTCCCCTAGCATCGACAATGAGCAGTTCTTC.

The chain recombines TRBV16 with TRBJ1-6; a possible D gene is TRBD1 (6 bases). Germline loops: CDR1 KGHSY, CDR2 FQNENV. V gave up 3 bases and J gave up 3 bases, with 9 bases separating them. CDR3 length equals 15 residues. The CDR3 region has the DNA TGTGCCAGCAGCCACTGGACAGACTATAATTCACCCCTCCACTTT. Its translation is CASSHWTDYNSPLHF.

The rearrangement links TRBV5-4 to TRBJ2-3, with 8 bases fitting TRBD2. The CDR3 totals 16 residues. Germline V gene sequence: CDR1 SGHNT, CDR2 YYREEE (reference sequence). Trimming removed 0 bases from V and 2 bases from J; junction bases left unmatched: 5. CDR3 region: CASSLGSGGVTDTQYF. In nucleotides, the CDR3 is TGTGCCAGCAGCTTGGGGTCGGGGGGGGTCACAGATACGCAGTATTTT.

The chain has TRBV30 and TRBJ2-5, with 9 positions matching TRBD2. CDR3 length: 15 residues. In germline, CDR1 is GTSNPN, CDR2 SVGIG (reference sequence). V lost 5 bases to trimming and J lost 1 base; unmatched junction nucleotides: 8. CDR3 residues: CAWGSGTSLQETQYF. CDR3 coding DNA: TGTGCCTGGGGTTCCGGGACTAGCCTCCAAGAGACCCAGTACTTC.

The rearrangement joins TRBV4-3 to TRBJ2-7; 7 bases fit TRBD1. The CDR3 sequence is 15 residues long. Germline-derived CDR1 and CDR2 are LGHNA and YSLEER. The V gene end was trimmed by 1 base and the J gene end by 2 bases; junction bases not matched to a gene: 5. The CDR3 DNA sequence: TGCGCCAGCAGCCAAGTTCACAGGGGAACCTACGAGCAGTACTTC. As protein: CASSQVHRGTYEQYF.

The chain carries TRBV7-8 and TRBJ2-7; TRBD2 aligns across 10 bases. With V trimmed by 4 bases and J by 2 bases, 8 bases remained unmatched. Germline values: CDR1 SGHVS, CDR2 FQNEAQ. The CDR3 has 16 amino acids. Here the CDR3 DNA reads TGTGCCAGCAGCTCGTACCCTAGCGGGGGTACCTACGAGCAGTACTTC. This gives the protein CASSSYPSGGTYEQYF.

This chain connects TRBV19 to TRBJ2-1, with 7 nucleotides matching TRBD2. Losses at the gene ends were 10 bases for V and 9 bases for J; bases not matched to a gene: 9. The CDR3 runs to 12 residues. Germline loops: CDR1 LNHDA, CDR2 SQIVND (reference sequence). DNA of the CDR3: TGTGCCACCGGCGGGAGTATAGGTGAGCAGTTCTTC. Encoded protein: CATGGSIGEQFF.

This clone was observed a single time. The V and J genes are TRBV29-1 and TRBJ2-5; TRBD2 matches at 9 bases. Germline values: CDR1 SQVTM, CDR2 ANQGSEA. Trimming at V came to 7 bases and at J to 6 bases, leaving 6 bases not matched to a gene. This CDR3 comprises 12 residues. CDR3 protein: CSASSGAKTQYF. Here the CDR3 DNA reads TGCAGCGCCTCTAGCGGGGCAAAGACCCAGTACTTC.

This clone was seen a few times. This chain connects TRBV2 to TRBJ2-7; 7 bases map to TRBD2. V was clipped by 8 bases and J by 6 bases; unmatched bases: 7. CDR3 length: 12 amino acids. The germline V gene encodes CDR1 SNHLY and CDR2 FYNNEI. The CDR3 DNA sequence: TGTGCCAGCCGGGGGGAGGGCCTCGAGCAGTACTTC. Protein: CASRGEGLEQYF.